The clone carrying this T cell receptor (beta chain) has ten or more counts. What it binds is unknown. Genomic DNA, the template, was used for profiling of the TCR beta VDJ and CDR3. TCRdb re-called the reads through MiXCR, storing one row per CDR3 protein. The data contain 130,000 or so distinct CDR3 sequences, under 65% of them seen just once; the ten biggest clones take up roughly 29%. The V and J ends lost 2 bases and 1 base, in that order; junction bases with no gene match: 4. Germline values: CDR1 SGHDN, CDR2 FVKESK. The CDR3 sequence is 16 residues long. These data belong to a study of CD8+CD57+ T cells in acquired aplastic anemia. Flow cytometry had shown expanded CD8+CD57+ cells in the patients chosen for sequencing. The enrolled patients all had severe acquired aplastic anemia. Overall study results and limits: For CD8+ Simpson's diversity, patients and controls showed no significant difference.

Sample: sorted CD4+, CD8+, or CD8+CD57+ T cells (not recorded which) from PBMCs. The clonotype originates from a human donor with aplastic anemia. The V call is TRBV14, the J call TRBJ2-1; 8 bases agree with TRBD2. Here the CDR3 DNA reads TGTGCCAGCAGCCAAACCGGGACTAGGTCCTACAATGAGCAGTTCTTC. This gives the protein CASSQTGTRSYNEQFF.